This TCR beta chain was sequenced during a study of human T cells and chemical hapten exposure. Study details: 0.01% DPC was applied to the upper back in patch tests, which were read at 6 days. Findings and caveats of the study: Expanded TCRs showed more large CDR3 clusters than pre-sensitization or healthy control sets.

Each CDR3 protein gets one entry after TCRdb re-called the RACE reads with MiXCR. The sample yields some 77,000 distinct CDR3 sequences, around 10% seen once. Germline lookup yields CDR1 SEHNR and CDR2 FQNEAQ (reference sequence). Trimming at V came to 4 bases and at J to 2 bases, leaving 2 bases not matched to a gene. The CDR3 consists of 16 residues. Time point: patch test 1, 2 weeks after DPC sensitization. The treatment denotes: therapeutic diphenylcyclopropenone sensitization with weekly scalp DPC. Unfractionated whole blood yielded the extracted total RNA. This clonotype was seen more than once but under ten times. As yet, its antigen is unknown.

The V gene is TRBV7-9, the J gene TRBJ2-3; 14 nucleotides line up with TRBD2. This sequence originates from a woman aged 45-59 years with alopecia areata. Some clones in this sample may be carry-over from other donors' samples. The sample here was whole blood, taken in connection with sensitization to the hapten diphenylcyclopropenone (DPC). Written as DNA, the CDR3 is TGTGCCAGCAGCTCGGGACTAGCGGGGGTCACAGATACGCAGTATTTT. It encodes CASSSGLAGVTDTQYF.